This record looks at one T cell receptor beta chain sequence and its context. Antigen unknown. This sample is drawn from a study of blood T cells in healthy people across ages. The germline gives CDR1 SGHTA, CDR2 FQGNSA. The CDR3 covers 13 residues. The V and J ends lost 3 bases and 10 bases respectively, with 12 bases between them. Broader study findings: It was the long-lived donors that had more naive CD4+ cells and higher diversity than aged donors.

Next came a second PCR, run for roughly 6 to 11 cycles, which used a sample-barcoded 5' primer along with a J-beta primer mix. From the 5' RACE reads, TCRdb called clonotypes with MiXCR, one entry per CDR3 protein. Among hundreds of thousands of distinct CDR3 sequences listed, 40% to 50% were seen once. The chain carries TRBV7-2 and TRBJ1-4; D uncertain. The sequenced sample was blood. The TCR comes from a man aged 80 or over in good health. The CDR3 nucleotides read TGTGCCAGCAGCTTTTCGGAGGTCGGAAAACTGTTTTTT. Amino acids: CASSFSEVGKLFF.